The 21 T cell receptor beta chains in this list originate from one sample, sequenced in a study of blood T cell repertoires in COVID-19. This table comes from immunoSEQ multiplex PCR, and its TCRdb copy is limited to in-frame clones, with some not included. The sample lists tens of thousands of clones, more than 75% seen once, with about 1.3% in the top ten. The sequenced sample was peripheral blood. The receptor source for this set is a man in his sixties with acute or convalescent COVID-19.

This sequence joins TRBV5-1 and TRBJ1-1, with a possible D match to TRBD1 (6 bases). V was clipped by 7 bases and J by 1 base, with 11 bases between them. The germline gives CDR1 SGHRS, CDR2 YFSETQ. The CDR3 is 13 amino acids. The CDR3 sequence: CASLETGNTEAFF. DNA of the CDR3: TGCGCCAGCCTCGAGACAGGGAACACTGAAGCTTTCTTT.

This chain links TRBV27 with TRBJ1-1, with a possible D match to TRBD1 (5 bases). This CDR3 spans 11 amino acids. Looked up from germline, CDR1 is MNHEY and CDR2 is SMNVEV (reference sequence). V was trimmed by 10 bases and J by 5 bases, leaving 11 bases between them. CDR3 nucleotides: TGTGCCACCCGAAGGGGTACTGAAGCTTTCTTT. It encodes CATRRGTEAFF.

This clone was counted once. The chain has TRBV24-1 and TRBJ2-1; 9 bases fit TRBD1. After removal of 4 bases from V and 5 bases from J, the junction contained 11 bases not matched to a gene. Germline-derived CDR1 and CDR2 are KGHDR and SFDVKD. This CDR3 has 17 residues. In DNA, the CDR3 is TGTGCCACCAGTGACTCCTGGGACAGGGTAAGGGACAATGAGCAGTTCTTC. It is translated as CATSDSWDRVRDNEQFF.

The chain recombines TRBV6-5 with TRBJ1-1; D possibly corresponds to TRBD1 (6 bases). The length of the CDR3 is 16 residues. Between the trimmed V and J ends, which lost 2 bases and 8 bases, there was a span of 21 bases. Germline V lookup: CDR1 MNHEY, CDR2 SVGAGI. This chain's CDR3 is CASSYLAGVLPAEAFF. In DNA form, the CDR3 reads TGTGCCAGCAGTTACCTCGCAGGGGTCCTCCCCGCGGAAGCTTTCTTT.

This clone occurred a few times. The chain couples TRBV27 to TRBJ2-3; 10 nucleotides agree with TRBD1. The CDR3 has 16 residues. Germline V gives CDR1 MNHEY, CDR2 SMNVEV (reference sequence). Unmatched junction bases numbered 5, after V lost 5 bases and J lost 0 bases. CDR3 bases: TGTGCCAGCAGTGACAGGGGGCCGGGTAGCACAGATACGCAGTATTTT. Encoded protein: CASSDRGPGSTDTQYF.

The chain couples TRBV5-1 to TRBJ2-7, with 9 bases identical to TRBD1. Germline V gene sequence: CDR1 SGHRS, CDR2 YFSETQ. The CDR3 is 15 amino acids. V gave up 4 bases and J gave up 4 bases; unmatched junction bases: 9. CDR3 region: CASSHATGQGYEQYF. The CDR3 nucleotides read TGCGCCAGCAGCCACGCCACTGGACAGGGGTACGAGCAGTACTTC.

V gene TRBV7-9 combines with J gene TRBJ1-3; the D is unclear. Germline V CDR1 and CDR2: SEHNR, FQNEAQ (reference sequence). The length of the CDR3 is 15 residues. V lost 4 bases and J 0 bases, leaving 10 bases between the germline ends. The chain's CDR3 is CASSSKTNSGNTIYF. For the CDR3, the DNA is TGTGCCAGCAGCTCCAAGACAAACTCTGGAAACACCATATATTTT. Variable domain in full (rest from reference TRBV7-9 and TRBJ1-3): DTGVSQNPRHKITKRGQNVTFRCDPISEHNRLYWYRQTLGQGPEFLTYFQNEAQLEKSRLLSDRFSAERPKGSFSTLEIQRTEQGDSAMYLCASSSKTNSGNTIYFGEGSWLTVV.

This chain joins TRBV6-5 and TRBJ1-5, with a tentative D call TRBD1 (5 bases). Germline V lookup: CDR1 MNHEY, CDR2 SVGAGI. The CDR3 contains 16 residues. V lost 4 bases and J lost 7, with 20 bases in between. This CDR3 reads CASSSRSGGGGQPQHF. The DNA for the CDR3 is TGTGCCAGCAGTTCCAGAAGCGGGGGGGGAGGCCAGCCCCAGCATTTT.

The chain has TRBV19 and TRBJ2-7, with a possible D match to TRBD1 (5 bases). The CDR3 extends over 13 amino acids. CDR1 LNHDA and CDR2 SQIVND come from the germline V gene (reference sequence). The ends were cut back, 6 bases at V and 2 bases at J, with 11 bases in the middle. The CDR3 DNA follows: TGTGCCAGTAGCCTTGACAGAGCCTACGAGCAGTACTTC. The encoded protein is CASSLDRAYEQYF.

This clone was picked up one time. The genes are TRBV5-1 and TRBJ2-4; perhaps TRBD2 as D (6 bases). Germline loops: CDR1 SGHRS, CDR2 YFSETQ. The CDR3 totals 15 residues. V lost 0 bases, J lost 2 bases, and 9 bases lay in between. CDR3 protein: CASSLDGGSKNIQYF. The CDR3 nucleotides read TGCGCCAGCAGCTTGGACGGAGGGTCCAAAAACATTCAGTACTTC.

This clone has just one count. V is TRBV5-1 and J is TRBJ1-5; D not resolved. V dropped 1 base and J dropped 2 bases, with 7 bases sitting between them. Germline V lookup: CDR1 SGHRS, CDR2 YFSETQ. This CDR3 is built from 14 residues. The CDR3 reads CASSLQGGNQPQHF. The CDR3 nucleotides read TGCGCCAGCAGCTTGCAAGGAGGCAATCAGCCCCAGCATTTT.

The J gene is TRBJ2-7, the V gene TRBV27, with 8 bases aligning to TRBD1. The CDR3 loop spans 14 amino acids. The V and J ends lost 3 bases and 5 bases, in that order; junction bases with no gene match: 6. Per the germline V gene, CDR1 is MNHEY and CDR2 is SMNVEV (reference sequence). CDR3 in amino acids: CASSFIGQGHEQYF. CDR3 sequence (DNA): TGTGCCAGCAGTTTTATCGGACAGGGCCACGAGCAGTACTTC.

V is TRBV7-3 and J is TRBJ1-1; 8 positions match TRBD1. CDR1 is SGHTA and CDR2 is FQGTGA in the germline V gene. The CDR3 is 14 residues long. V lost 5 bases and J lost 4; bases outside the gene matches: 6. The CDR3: CASSPRGPATEAFF. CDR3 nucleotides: TGTGCCAGCAGCCCCAGGGGGCCGGCCACTGAAGCTTTCTTT.

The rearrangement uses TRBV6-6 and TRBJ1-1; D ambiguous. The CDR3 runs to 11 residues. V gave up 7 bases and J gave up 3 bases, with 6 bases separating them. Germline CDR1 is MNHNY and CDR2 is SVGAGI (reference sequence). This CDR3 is CASKRDTEAFF. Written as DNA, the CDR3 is TGTGCCAGCAAACGGGACACTGAAGCTTTCTTT.

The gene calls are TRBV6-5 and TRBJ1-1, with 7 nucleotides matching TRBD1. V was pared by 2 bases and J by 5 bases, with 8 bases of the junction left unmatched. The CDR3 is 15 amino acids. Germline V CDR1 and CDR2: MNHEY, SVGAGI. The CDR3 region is CASSYTSGGWTEAFF. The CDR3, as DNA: TGTGCCAGCAGTTACACCTCAGGGGGATGGACTGAAGCTTTCTTT.

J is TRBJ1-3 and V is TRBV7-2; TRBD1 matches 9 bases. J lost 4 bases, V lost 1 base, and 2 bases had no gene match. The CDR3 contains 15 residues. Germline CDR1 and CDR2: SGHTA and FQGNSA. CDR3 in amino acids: CASSLGQGGGNTIYF. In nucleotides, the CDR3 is TGTGCCAGCAGCTTAGGACAGGGGGGCGGAAACACCATATATTTT. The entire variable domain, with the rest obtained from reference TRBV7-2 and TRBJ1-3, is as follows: GAGVSQSPSNKVTEKGKDVELRCDPISGHTALYWYRQSLGQGLEFLIYFQGNSAPDKSGLPSDRFSAERTGGSVSTLTIQRTQQEDSAVYLCASSLGQGGGNTIYFGEGSWLTVV.

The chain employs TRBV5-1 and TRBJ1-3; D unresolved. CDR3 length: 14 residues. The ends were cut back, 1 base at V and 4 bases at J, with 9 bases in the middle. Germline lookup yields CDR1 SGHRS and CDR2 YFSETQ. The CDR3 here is CASSLYDLGNTIYF. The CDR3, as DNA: TGCGCCAGCAGCTTGTATGACTTAGGAAACACCATATATTTT.

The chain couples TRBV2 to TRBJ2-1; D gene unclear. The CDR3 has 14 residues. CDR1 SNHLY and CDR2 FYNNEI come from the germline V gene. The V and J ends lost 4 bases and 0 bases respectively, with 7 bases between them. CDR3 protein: CASSGVSSYNEQFF. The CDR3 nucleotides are TGTGCCAGCAGTGGAGTTAGCTCCTACAATGAGCAGTTCTTC. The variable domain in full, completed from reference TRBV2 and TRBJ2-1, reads EPEVTQTPSHQVTQMGQEVILRCVPISNHLYFYWYRQILGQKVEFLVSFYNNEISEKSEIFDDQFSVERPDGSNFTLKIRSTKLEDSAMYFCASSGVSSYNEQFFGPGTRLTVL.

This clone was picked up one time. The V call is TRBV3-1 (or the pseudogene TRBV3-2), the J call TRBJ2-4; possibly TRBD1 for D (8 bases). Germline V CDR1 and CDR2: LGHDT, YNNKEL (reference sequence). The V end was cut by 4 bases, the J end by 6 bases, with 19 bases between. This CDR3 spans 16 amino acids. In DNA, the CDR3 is TGTGCCAGCAGCCCGAAATCAACAGGGGGGGGAAACATTCAGTACTTC. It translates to CASSPKSTGGGNIQYF.

CDR3 in amino acids: CASSVAASGGNTGELFF. The CDR3 coding sequence is TGTGCCAGCAGCGTAGCGGCTAGCGGGGGGAACACCGGGGAGCTGTTTTTT. The chain carries TRBV9 and TRBJ2-2; 10 bases align to TRBD2. The CDR3 sequence is 17 residues long. Trimming took 0 bases from V and 1 from J; bases not matched to a gene: 3. Germline V gives CDR1 SGDLS, CDR2 YYNGEE.

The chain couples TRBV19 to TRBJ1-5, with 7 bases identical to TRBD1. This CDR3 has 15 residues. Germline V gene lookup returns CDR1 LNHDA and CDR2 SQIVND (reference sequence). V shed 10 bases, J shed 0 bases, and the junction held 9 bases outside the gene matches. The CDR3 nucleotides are TGTGCCACGGCAGAGGGGGCTTATAGCAATCAGCCCCAGCATTTT. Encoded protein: CATAEGAYSNQPQHF.